The next 10 T cell receptor beta chains were all read from a single sample in a study of neurological immune-mediated disorders. TCRdb itself ran the 5' RACE reads through MiXCR, one entry per CDR3 protein. Here the sample spans 12,000 to 15,000 distinct CDR3 sequences, over 10% being singletons. Sequencing used CD8+ T cells from blood. The origin of the receptors is a female donor with HTLV-1-associated myelopathy (HAM/TSP).

The rearrangement uses TRBV12-3 or TRBV12-4 and TRBJ2-1; D gene unclear. V dropped 6 bases and J dropped 5 bases, with 20 bases sitting between them. The length of the CDR3 is 16 residues. The CDR3 nucleotides read TGTGCCAGCAGCCACCCGCTCGTCCATCAACACAATGAGCAGTTCTTC. As protein: CASSHPLVHQHNEQFF.

This clonotype was counted ten times or more. The rearrangement links TRBV4-3 to TRBJ2-2; no clear D. This CDR3 is 14 amino acids long. The V end was cut by 4 bases, the J end by 4 bases, with 10 bases between. The germline V gene has CDR1 LGHNA and CDR2 YSLEER. In nucleotides, the CDR3 is TGCGCCAGCAGCCGTTGGGTCTTCACCGGGGAGCTGTTTTTT. Protein product: CASSRWVFTGELFF.

The chain carries TRBV20-1 and TRBJ2-7; maybe TRBD2 (6 bases). The germline V gene has CDR1 DFQATT and CDR2 SNEGSKA (reference sequence). This CDR3 is 13 amino acids long. Trimming took off 0 bases at V and 3 bases at J, with 9 bases between the two ends. The CDR3 reads CSARDARDYEQYF. The CDR3 DNA is TGCAGTGCTAGAGATGCGCGGGACTACGAGCAGTACTTC.

This clonotype was observed at least ten times. The J gene is TRBJ2-1, the V gene TRBV30; a weak D match, TRBD2 (5 bases). CDR3 length: 12 amino acids. V was clipped by 5 bases and J by 8 bases, with 13 bases between them. Germline V CDR1 and CDR2: GTSNPN, SVGIG (reference sequence). The CDR3 region is CAWAGEGDEQFF. Written as DNA, the CDR3 is TGTGCCTGGGCCGGGGAAGGTGATGAGCAGTTCTTC. Combining the CDR3 with reference TRBV30 and TRBJ2-1 gives the whole variable domain SQTIHQWPATLVQPVGSPLSLECTVEGTSNPNLYWYRQAAGRGLQLLFYSVGIGQISSEVPQNLSASRPQDRQFILSSKKLLLSDSGFYLCAWAGEGDEQFFGPGTRLTVL.

This clonotype has at least ten counts. The V gene is TRBV6-4, the J gene TRBJ2-3; D gene unclear. This CDR3 contains 13 residues. Trimming removed 0 bases at V and 2 bases at J, with 3 bases between. Germline CDR1 MRHNA, CDR2 SNTAGT. CDR3 in amino acids: CASSDSTTDTQYF. The CDR3 DNA reads TGTGCCAGCAGTGACTCGACCACAGATACGCAGTATTTT.

This clonotype was detected many times. J is TRBJ2-5 and V is TRBV6-5; 10 bases agree with TRBD1. This CDR3 is 16 amino acids long. V was pared by 0 bases and J by 5 bases, with 6 bases of the junction left unmatched. The germline gives CDR1 MNHEY, CDR2 SVGAGI. CDR3 residues: CASSYSADRGIETQYF. CDR3 DNA: TGTGCCAGCAGTTACTCGGCGGACAGGGGGATCGAGACCCAGTACTTC.

This clonotype was observed at least ten times. The chain is built from TRBV10-3 and TRBJ2-7; TRBD1 agrees at 9 bases. CDR3 length equals 15 residues. V was clipped by 2 bases and J by 3 bases; unmatched bases: 5. Per the germline V gene, CDR1 is ENHRY and CDR2 is SYGVKD. DNA of the CDR3: TGTGCCATCAGTGAGGAGACAGGGGGGATCTACGAGCAGTACTTC. This translates into CAISEETGGIYEQYF.

The sample holds many counts of this clonotype. V and J are TRBV9 and TRBJ2-1, with a weak D call TRBD1 (6 bases). Germline CDR1 and CDR2: SGDLS and YYNGEE. The CDR3 totals 13 residues. Trimming left V 3 bases short and J 3 bases short, with 7 bases between. The CDR3 DNA reads as TGTGCCAGCAGCGGCAGGGGCTACAATGAGCAGTTCTTC. It codes for CASSGRGYNEQFF. The whole variable domain, remainder taken from reference TRBV9 and TRBJ2-1, is DSGVTQTPKHLITATGQRVTLRCSPRSGDLSVYWYQQSLDQGLQFLIQYYNGEERAKGNILERFSAQQFPDLHSELNLSSLELGDSALYFCASSGRGYNEQFFGPGTRLTVL.

This clonotype has at least ten counts. The chain joins TRBV15 to TRBJ2-1; D perhaps matches TRBD1 (5 bases). V was pared by 6 bases and J by 8 bases, with 14 bases between. The CDR3 loop spans 13 amino acids. Germline V lookup: CDR1 LNHNV, CDR2 YYDKDF (reference sequence). The CDR3 loop reads CATRPIQGDEQFF. The CDR3 bases are TGTGCCACCAGACCGATTCAGGGCGATGAGCAGTTCTTC.

The sample holds many counts of this clonotype. The chain uses TRBV4-3 and TRBJ2-3; 7 nucleotides match TRBD2. The CDR3 sequence is 15 residues long. V shed 1 base and J 6 bases; nucleotides not matched to a gene: 7. From germline, CDR1 is LGHNA and CDR2 YSLEER. DNA of the CDR3: TGCGCCAGCAGCCAAGGAGTCGGGGGGACGGATACGCAGTATTTT. Residues: CASSQGVGGTDTQYF.